Shown below are 10 T cell receptor beta chains from a single sample sequenced in a study of T-cell memory formation after mild COVID-19 (dated by TCRdb to the early 2020s). Preparation of the library involved 5' RACE. Reads for this sample came from an Illumina NovaSeq 6000. In-frame beta chains were kept once TCRdb had trimmed the public reads at Q25 with fastp and called clones with MiXCR. A single entry per CDR3 protein holds the most common genes and DNA from its merged rows. The sample table contains nearly 200,000 distinct CDR3 sequences; only one count was recorded for about 18% of them. The ten largest clones add up to around 2.4% of the sample. Sequencing was performed on PBMCs or a T cell subset sorted from them (not recorded which). The receptors were sampled from an adult woman who had mild COVID-19 (a few samples of this study predate the infection). The sample titles of this study are shuffled in the database, so cell type and time point are left out; the donor was told from shared clones.

The chain has TRBV18 and TRBJ1-2; weak D call: TRBD1 (6 bases). This CDR3 spans 13 amino acids. Per the germline V gene, CDR1 is KGHSH and CDR2 is LQKENI. The V and J ends lost 3 bases and 8 bases respectively, with 13 bases between them. CDR3 loop: CASSPTGIEGYTF. CDR3 sequence (DNA): TGTGCCAGCTCACCTACAGGGATTGAGGGCTACACCTTC.

In this sample, this clonotype turned up a few times. The chain recombines TRBV18 with TRBJ2-7; 7 bases fit TRBD1. Unmatched junction bases numbered 6, after V lost 3 bases and J lost 7 bases. The CDR3 is 13 amino acids. CDR1 and CDR2 (germline): KGHSH, LQKENI. CDR3 loop: CASSPNPGGEQYF. For the CDR3, the DNA is TGTGCCAGCTCACCGAATCCAGGGGGAGAGCAGTACTTC.

This clonotype was recorded many times. The chain combines TRBV20-1 with TRBJ1-2; D is undetermined. CDR1 is DFQATT, CDR2 SNEGSKA, per germline (reference sequence). The V gene lost 6 bases and the J gene lost 0 bases, with 8 bases spanning the gap. The CDR3 consists of 12 residues. As DNA, the CDR3 is TGCAGTGCAAGGGCGTCTAACTATGGCTACACCTTC. Amino acids: CSARASNYGYTF.

Only a few counts were recorded for this clonotype. The CDR3 DNA reads TGTGCCAGCAGCTTACGCCAGGGGAGCAATCAGCCCCAGCATTTT. It yields the protein CASSLRQGSNQPQHF. The J gene is TRBJ1-5, the V gene TRBV7-8; TRBD1 might be the D (6 bases). The germline V gene has CDR1 SGHVS and CDR2 FQNEAQ. The CDR3 sequence is 15 residues long. The germline V and J ends were trimmed by 2 bases and 1 base, with 9 bases remaining between them.

This chain links TRBV20-1 with TRBJ2-1; TRBD2 agrees at 8 bases. The V gene end was trimmed by 4 bases and the J gene end by 9 bases; junction bases not matched to a gene: 17. From germline, CDR1 is DFQATT and CDR2 SNEGSKA (reference sequence). The CDR3 is 16 amino acids. Here the CDR3 DNA reads TGCAGTGCTACCAAGGCCATAAGCGGGAGAAACACTGAGCAGTTCTTC. This codes for CSATKAISGRNTEQFF.

The V and J genes are TRBV21-1 and TRBJ1-1; the DNA was not used to check the table's D call, TRBD1. TRBV21-1 is a documented pseudogene. The length of the CDR3 is 20 residues. CDR3 sequence reads: CASSKGGSGGEALGNTEAFF. The CDR3 bases are TGTGCCAGCAGCAAAGGGGGATCCGGGGGTGAGGCACTCGGGAACACTGAAGCTTTCTTT.

The V gene is TRBV6-5, the J gene TRBJ1-2; TRBD1 matches at 7 bases. Germline V gene lookup returns CDR1 MNHEY and CDR2 SVGAGI. V dropped 6 bases and J dropped 8; count of bases not matched to a gene: 9. This CDR3 spans 13 amino acids. CDR3 amino acids: CASRVDRALGYTF. In DNA, the CDR3 is TGTGCCAGCAGAGTTGACAGGGCATTGGGCTACACCTTC.

The V and J genes are TRBV14 and TRBJ1-2; TRBD1 matches 7 bases. Germline V gene lookup returns CDR1 SGHDN and CDR2 FVKESK. V lost 4 bases and J lost 8; bases outside the gene matches: 10. This CDR3 has 14 residues. The CDR3 sequence is CASSLQGQVGGYTF. The CDR3 DNA is TGTGCCAGCAGCCTACAGGGGCAAGTTGGAGGCTACACCTTC.

The J gene is TRBJ2-3, the V gene TRBV6-1, with a weak D call TRBD2 (5 bases). The CDR3 runs to 16 residues. The germline gives CDR1 MNHNS, CDR2 SASEGT. V dropped 2 bases and J dropped 0 bases, with 12 bases sitting between them. The CDR3 sequence is CASSEMSGASTDTQYF. For the CDR3, the DNA is TGTGCCAGCAGTGAAATGAGCGGCGCGAGCACAGATACGCAGTATTTT.

This clonotype was counted between two and nine times. J is TRBJ2-7 and V is TRBV3-1, with 7 bases matching TRBD2. There are 13 residues in the CDR3. Germline-derived CDR1 and CDR2 are LGHDT and YNNKEL (reference sequence). V was clipped by 4 bases and J by 5 bases; unmatched bases: 5. In nucleotides, the CDR3 is TGTGCCAGCAGCCGGAGCGGGACCCACGAGCAGTACTTC. This gives the protein CASSRSGTHEQYF.